This record concerns one T cell receptor (beta chain) sequence. Its antigen is as yet unknown. This sample was included in a study of T cell repertoires in cytomegalovirus infection. Study-level background: Indications came from public TCR beta signatures; they pointed to CMV infection and to a matching HLA type. Study outcomes and limitations: Cumulative public TCR beta family frequency identified carriers of CMV plus the relevant HLA. In two of eight donors, the top clonotype was HLA-C-restricted CMV-specific.

TCRdb re-derived calls from the reads in MiXCR, one entry per CDR3 protein. Among 250,000 to 300,000 distinct CDR3 sequences listed, about a quarter were seen once. The CDR3 extends over 13 amino acids. Germline lookup yields CDR1 SGHTA and CDR2 FQGNSA. V was cut by 2 bases and J by 4 bases, with 7 bases left in between. The V call is TRBV7-2, the J call TRBJ2-3, with D possibly TRBD2 on 5 matching bases. Input material: PBMCs. The clonotype originates from a human donor in good health (CMV status not recorded). Some clones in this sample may be carry-over from other donors' samples. CDR3 protein: CASSLLAADTQYF. Written as DNA, the CDR3 is TGTGCCAGCAGCTTACTAGCAGCAGATACGCAGTATTTT.